The 14 T cell receptor beta chains below come from one sample, sequenced in a study of kidney transplant recipient with SARS-CoV-2 infection. Each CDR3 protein gets one entry after TCRdb re-called the reads with MiXCR. The sample has approximately 250,000 distinct CDR3 sequences, around 30% seen once. The sample here was a blood sample, taken at baseline and on roughly day 120 from a kidney transplant recipient. These receptors were taken from a male patient aged 25 to 39 who had COVID-19 and was a kidney transplant recipient. Some of the T cells might come from the graft donor.

As for this clonotype: One end of the junction varies from germline; a read error may be responsible. The CDR3, as DNA: TGTGCCAGCAGGGGGACCTACGAGCATTACTTC. It encodes CASRGTYEHYF. The chain has TRBV6-8 and TRBJ2-7, with D perhaps TRBD1 or TRBD2 (5 bases each). From germline, CDR1 is MNHGY and CDR2 SAAAGT. This CDR3 comprises 11 residues.

Turning to this clonotype: It may be a read error: a sequence one base away is much more abundant. The chain uses TRBV6-5 and TRBJ2-1, with 7 bases fitting TRBD1. The DNA matches TRBJ2-7 better at its end, which makes the J call doubtful. This CDR3 has 12 amino acids. Germline CDR1 MNHEY, CDR2 SVGAGI. CDR3 amino acids: CASSCDRVEQYF. The CDR3, as DNA: TGTGCCAGCAGTTGCGACAGGGTCGAGCAGTACTTC.

This clonotype came up many times. This rearrangement joins TRBV7-9 to TRBJ2-5, with D unclear. Germline CDR1 reads SEHNR; CDR2 reads FQNEAQ (reference sequence). Trimming shortened V by 6 bases and J by 2 bases, and 16 bases separated the two germline ends. The CDR3 spans 15 residues. The CDR3 spells CASSFMGQLQETQYF. CDR3 bases: TGTGCCAGCAGTTTTATGGGCCAATTACAAGAGACCCAGTACTTC. The full variable domain, its missing parts supplied by reference TRBV7-9 and TRBJ2-5, is DTGVSQNPRHKITKRGQNVTFRCDPISEHNRLYWYRQTLGQGPEFLTYFQNEAQLEKSRLLSDRFSAERPKGSFSTLEIQRTEQGDSAMYLCASSFMGQLQETQYFGPGTRLLVL.

Regarding this clonotype: A read error may explain this, as a much larger clone is one base away. V is TRBV7-2 and J is TRBJ2-7; D not certain. Germline lookup yields CDR1 SGHTA and CDR2 FQGNSA. There are 13 residues in the CDR3. The CDR3 DNA reads as TGTGGCAGCAGCGCCTCTCCTACCTACGAGCAGTACTTC. Protein product: CGSSASPTYEQYF.

This clonotype was counted ten times or more. The J gene is TRBJ1-4, the V gene TRBV6-5; D perhaps matches TRBD1 (5 bases). Per the germline V gene, CDR1 is MNHEY and CDR2 is SVGAGI. This CDR3 has 14 amino acids. V lost 6 bases to trimming and J lost 8 bases, with 16 bases between them. Here the CDR3 reads CASSPQGVFEKLFF. CDR3 bases: TGTGCCAGCAGCCCCCAGGGTGTGTTCGAAAAACTGTTTTTT.

About this clonotype: A much larger clone differs from this one at a single base, so this may be a read error. The chain couples TRBV19 to TRBJ2-7, with TRBD2 as a possible D gene (6 bases). V was cut by 3 bases and J by 2 bases, with 14 bases left in between. Germline assignment: CDR1 LNHDA and CDR2 SQIVND (reference sequence). The CDR3 consists of 15 residues. CDR3 DNA sequence: TGTGCCAGTAGTATCACGGCGGGGAATACCTACGAGCAGTACTTC. Amino acid sequence: CASSITAGNTYEQYF.

Regarding this clonotype: This may arise from a read error, as a much more abundant clone is one base away. The V and J genes are TRBV5-1 and TRBJ2-4; D remains unclear. The J call may not be correct, given that the DNA end is closer to TRBJ2-1. CDR3 length: 13 amino acids. From germline, CDR1 is SGHRS and CDR2 YFSETQ. The CDR3 DNA reads as TGCGCCAGCAGCTTGGCCGCTAGAAATGAGCAGTTCTTC. Protein sequence: CASSLAARNEQFF.

Concerning this clonotype itself: Its ends do not fully match the called genes, so a read error is possible. The chain is built from TRBV7-9 and TRBJ1-2, with D unclear. This CDR3 has 17 residues. The V gene's germline CDR1 is SEHNR and CDR2 FQNEAQ (reference sequence). The CDR3 DNA sequence: TGTGCCAGCAGCAGTTCGTTATACCATGGAAAGACCTATGGCTGCACCTTC. This encodes CASSSSLYHGKTYGCTF.

This clonotype was seen many times. V usage is TRBV9 and J usage is TRBJ2-5; 11 nucleotides agree with TRBD1. CDR1 is SGDLS, CDR2 YYNGEE, per germline. This CDR3 region has 15 residues. Trimming took 4 bases from V and 6 from J; bases not matched to a gene: 8. CDR3 bases: TGTGCCAGCAGCCCATCCGGGACAGGGGGACAGACCCAGTACTTC. This codes for CASSPSGTGGQTQYF.

This clonotype has a handful of counts. V gene TRBV6-4 combines with J gene TRBJ2-3; D is ambiguous. Deletions cut 6 bases from V and 6 bases from J, with 13 bases between. This CDR3 has 13 residues. Germline CDR1 and CDR2: MRHNA and SNTAGT. The CDR3 DNA follows: TGTGCCAGCAGACAAACGGAGTGGGATACGCAGTATTTT. Translated: CASRQTEWDTQYF.

This clonotype was recorded many times. The chain carries TRBV4-3 and TRBJ2-2, with 10 bases identical to TRBD2. Germline CDR1 LGHNA, CDR2 YSLEER. CDR3 length: 18 residues. The V and J ends lost 0 bases and 2 bases, in that order; junction bases with no gene match: 6. DNA for the CDR3: TGCGCCAGCAGCCAAGAAGTCACTAGCGGGATAAACACCGGGGAGCTGTTTTTT. This codes for CASSQEVTSGINTGELFF.

The chain employs TRBV12-3 or TRBV12-4 and TRBJ2-1; TRBD2 might be the D (6 bases). CDR3 size: 14 residues. Trimming removed 7 bases from V and 6 bases from J, with 16 bases in between. The CDR3 DNA is TGTGCCAGCATCCCTAGCGAGTCGGTCAATGAGCAGTTCTTC. This sequence encodes CASIPSESVNEQFF.

A note on this clonotype: A much more abundant neighbour one base away suggests this may be a read error. This chain joins TRBV5-8 and TRBJ1-2; D gene ambiguous. This CDR3 is built from 16 residues. Trimming stripped 7 bases from V and 7 bases from J, with 26 bases between. The germline V gene has CDR1 SGHTS and CDR2 YDEGEE. The CDR3 bases are TGTGCCAGCCCGTGGAATCATCCACGAAAGACCTGTGGCTACACCTTC. This encodes CASPWNHPRKTCGYTF.

This clonotype appeared many times. The V and J genes are TRBV2 and TRBJ2-7, with D tentatively TRBD1 (6 bases). The CDR3 extends over 13 amino acids. V was cut by 6 bases and J by 2 bases, with 11 bases left in between. Germline CDR1 is SNHLY and CDR2 is FYNNEI. CDR3 sequence: CASRLDRPYEQYF. The CDR3 DNA reads as TGTGCCAGCAGACTGGACAGACCCTACGAGCAGTACTTC.